This T cell receptor (beta chain) was captured in a study of a mutant IDH1 vaccine in newly diagnosed glioma. Indicated time point: week 35, safety follow-up. The investigators gave 300 ug of mutant IDH1 20-mer peptide in each vaccine dose, together with topical imiquimod. There are 16 residues in the CDR3. V lost 3 bases and J 4 bases, leaving 18 bases between the germline ends. CDR1 and CDR2 (germline): SNHLY, FYNNEI. This clone was seen a handful of times. No antigen is known for it. Libraries were prepared by immunoSEQ multiplex PCR; TCRdb keeps only in-frame clonotypes and omits some of them. The table shows some 30,000 clones, with around 80% occurring only once. Findings and caveats of the study: Researchers report vaccine-induced immune responses in 93.3% of patients. Top-clonotype changes in peripheral T cells seemed unrelated to pseudoprogression.

Material: PBMCs, obtained from a glioma patient whose treatment included an IDH1 peptide vaccine. This chain links TRBV2 with TRBJ1-2; TRBD1 is a possible D gene (5 bases). This sequence originates from a woman between 40 and 55 years old with glioma. The CDR3 bases are TGTGCCAGCAGTGACGCACTGCAGGGACTGTTCTATGGCTACACCTTC. Translation: CASSDALQGLFYGYTF.